This TCR beta chain was retrieved from a study of cytomegalovirus exposure and HLA in healthy donors. Study summary: Early on, a data release was issued that held about 85 million unique TCRs from HLA-typed donors. The study, taken as a whole, reports: Presence/absence comparisons presumed near-even sequencing depth among donors. Sequencing had likely introduced a cluster of highly shared sequence variants as an artifact.

Germline trimming cut 4 bases from V and 0 bases from J; bases unmatched to any gene: 5. Germline V gene sequence: CDR1 MNHNY, CDR2 SVGAGI (reference sequence). The CDR3 length is 15 residues. The PCR ran on 60 Vbeta and 13 Jbeta primers. The data were produced by immunoSEQ multiplex PCR, yet TCRdb's version contains in-frame clones alone and is incomplete. The sample has more than 100,000 clones, and its top ten clones hold under 2%. As concerns this clone: Its antigen remains unidentified.

The sequencing input was PBMCs. This sequence originates from a woman aged 35 to 49 in good health and CMV-seronegative. The rearrangement joins TRBV6-6 to TRBJ1-1, with 7 bases matching TRBD1. The CDR3 nucleotides read TGTGCCAGCAGTTTTCTCGGGACAGTGAACACTGAAGCTTTCTTT. Its protein is CASSFLGTVNTEAFF.